A selection of T cell receptor beta chains follows, all from one sample in a study of patients and donors after allogeneic stem cell transplantation. TCRdb processed the RT-PCR reads anew with MiXCR; each CDR3 protein has one entry. This sample has about a million distinct CDR3 sequences, with roughly 18% found just once. The sample consisted of blood, either unsorted or a sorted T cell fraction (not recorded which). The source is a human donor who was either an allogeneic HSCT recipient or a stem cell or donor lymphocyte infusion donor (not recorded which). It is not recorded whose cells these are; they may come from a transplant donor. The CDR3 runs from the conserved cysteine through the conserved F or W. Each record gives: V gene, D gene, clone size, J gene, CDR3 DNA, CDR3 protein. The D gene is left open where the match is weak. Expanded clones are given a class, and other clones once, few, many or no size at all.

v_call: TRBV7-9
d_call: NA
clone_size: NA
j_call: TRBJ2-7
cdr3_nt: TGTGCCAGCAGCGGATCGATGGGCTACGAGCAGTACTTC
cdr3_aa: CASSGSMGYEQYF

v_call: TRBV4-3
d_call: NA
clone_size: many
j_call: TRBJ2-3
cdr3_nt: TGCGCCAGCAGCCAAGATCGGACATATCCTAGCACAGATACGCAGTATTTT
cdr3_aa: CASSQDRTYPSTDTQYF

v_call: TRBV29-1
d_call: TRBD2
clone_size: NA
j_call: TRBJ2-1
cdr3_nt: TGCAGCGTGACTAGCGGGAGGCTCTACTACAATGAGCAGTTCTTC
cdr3_aa: CSVTSGRLYYNEQFF

v_call: TRBV13
d_call: NA
clone_size: NA
j_call: TRBJ1-1
cdr3_nt: TGTGCCAGCAGCTTAAGTCGGGGGTTCTTTATGGACACTGAAGCTTTCTTT
cdr3_aa: CASSLSRGFFMDTEAFF

v_call: TRBV29-1
d_call: NA
clone_size: few
j_call: TRBJ2-7
cdr3_nt: TGCAGCGGGCGGGATACCTCAAGCGAGCAGTACTTC
cdr3_aa: CSGRDTSSEQYF

v_call: TRBV20-1
d_call: NA
clone_size: few
j_call: TRBJ1-1
cdr3_nt: TGCAGTGCTAGACAGGCGTACACTGAAGCTTTCTTT
cdr3_aa: CSARQAYTEAFF

v_call: TRBV29-1
d_call: NA
clone_size: NA
j_call: TRBJ1-1
cdr3_nt: TGCAGCGTTGACGAGAAAAACACTGAAGCTTTCTTT
cdr3_aa: CSVDEKNTEAFF

v_call: TRBV12-3/TRBV12-4
d_call: TRBD2
clone_size: few
j_call: TRBJ2-1
cdr3_nt: TGTGCCAGCAGTTTAATCCTAGCGGGAGATGAGCAGTTCTTC
cdr3_aa: CASSLILAGDEQFF

v_call: TRBV2
d_call: NA
clone_size: NA
j_call: TRBJ2-5
cdr3_nt: TGTGCCAGCAGTACGACGGCGGGATACCAAGAGACCCAGTACTTC
cdr3_aa: CASSTTAGYQETQYF

v_call: TRBV12-3/TRBV12-4
d_call: NA
clone_size: NA
j_call: TRBJ1-4
cdr3_nt: TGTGCCAGCAGTGAAACAGGGAAGGGGAAAAAAAAACTGTTTTTT
cdr3_aa: CASSETGKGKKKLFF